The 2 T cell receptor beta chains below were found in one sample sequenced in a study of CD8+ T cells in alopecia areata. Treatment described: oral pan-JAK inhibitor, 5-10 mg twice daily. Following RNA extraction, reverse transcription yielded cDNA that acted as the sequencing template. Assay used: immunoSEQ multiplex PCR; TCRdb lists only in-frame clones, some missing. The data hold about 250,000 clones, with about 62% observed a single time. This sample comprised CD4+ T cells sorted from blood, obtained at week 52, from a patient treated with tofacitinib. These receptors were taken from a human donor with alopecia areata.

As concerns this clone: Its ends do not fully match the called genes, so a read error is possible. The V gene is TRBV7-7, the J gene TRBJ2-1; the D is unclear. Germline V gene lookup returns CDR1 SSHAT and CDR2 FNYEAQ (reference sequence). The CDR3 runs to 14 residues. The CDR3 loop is CASSLGQSIGEQFF. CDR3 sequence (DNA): TGTGCTAGCAGCTTAGGGCAGAGTATCGGTGAGCAGTTCTTC.

CDR3 nucleotide sequence: TGCAGCGTTGGGGGCGGGGACACTGAAGCTTTCTTT. The encoded protein is CSVGGGDTEAFF. V gene TRBV29-1 combines with J gene TRBJ1-1; D is possibly TRBD1 (5 bases). The CDR3 runs 12 residues. V dropped 4 bases and J dropped 3 bases, with 9 bases sitting between them. Germline CDR1 and CDR2: SQVTM and ANQGSEA.